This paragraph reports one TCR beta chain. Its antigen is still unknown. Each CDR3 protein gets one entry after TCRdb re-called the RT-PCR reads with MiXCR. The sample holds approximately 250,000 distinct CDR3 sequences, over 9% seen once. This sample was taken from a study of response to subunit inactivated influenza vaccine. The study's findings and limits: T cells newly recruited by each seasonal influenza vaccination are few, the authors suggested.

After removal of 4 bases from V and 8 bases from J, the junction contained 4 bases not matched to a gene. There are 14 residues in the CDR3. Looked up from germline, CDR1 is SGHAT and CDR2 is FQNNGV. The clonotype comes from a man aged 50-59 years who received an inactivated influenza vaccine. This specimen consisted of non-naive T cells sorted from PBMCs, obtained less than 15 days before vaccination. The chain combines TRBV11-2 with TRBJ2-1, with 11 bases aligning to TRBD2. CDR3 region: CASSYTSGGYEQFF. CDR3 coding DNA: TGTGCCAGCAGCTACACTAGCGGGGGCTATGAGCAGTTCTTC.